This TCR beta chain was observed in a study of regulatory T cells in long-lasting Graves disease. The sample holds many counts of this clonotype. Time point in this sample: newly diagnosed GD, antithyroid drugs for less than 3 months. PBMCs were the source of the RNA used for TCR sequencing. With 3 bases removed from V and 6 bases from J, the gap between germline ends came to 17 bases. This CDR3 region has 14 residues. The germline V gene has CDR1 GTSNPN and CDR2 SVGIG (reference sequence). For TCR beta, libraries came from iRepertoire HTBI primers and Arm-PCR of CDR3 regions. TCRdb re-called the multiplex PCR reads with MiXCR, one entry per CDR3 protein. The sample includes approximately 400,000 distinct CDR3 sequences, about 15% of them seen just once. This same sample was also part of a study on T cells in Graves' hyperthyroidism and ophthalmopathy.

The sample was peripheral blood mononuclear cells (PBMCs), taken at new diagnosis, from a patient treated with antithyroid drugs. This clonotype originated in a woman aged 30 to 39 with Graves disease. This chain links TRBV30 with TRBJ1-2; D might be TRBD1 (6 bases). The CDR3 spells CAWRWGATGNGYTF. The CDR3 bases are TGTGCCTGGAGGTGGGGGGCAACAGGGAATGGCTACACCTTC.